These 27 T cell receptor beta chains were sequenced from one sample in a study of shared clonotypes between healthy human individuals. Libraries were prepared by immunoSEQ multiplex PCR; TCRdb keeps only in-frame clonotypes and omits some of them. Here the sample spans approximately 2,000,000 clones, around 93% being singletons. Selected positively for CCR7 and CD45RO-negative, naive CD8 cells excluded terminally differentiated effector memory CD45RA+ cells. Material for sequencing was naive CD8+ T cells from PBMCs. Receptors originate from a man aged 18 to 30 in good health. Some clones in this sample may be carry-over from other donors' samples.

J is TRBJ2-1 and V is TRBV7-2, with D possibly being TRBD2 (5 bases). The V gene lost 4 bases and the J gene lost 6 bases, with 13 bases spanning the gap. In germline, CDR1 is SGHTA, CDR2 FQGNSA. CDR3 length: 14 amino acids. CDR3 sequence (DNA): TGTGCCAGCAGCTACGGGCCCCGGGGCAATGAGCAGTTCTTC. Its translation is CASSYGPRGNEQFF.

The gene calls are TRBV7-6 and TRBJ2-5; 11 bases line up with TRBD2. CDR1 is SGHVS, CDR2 FNYEAQ, per germline. Trimming removed 5 bases from V and 0 bases from J; junction bases left unmatched: 5. The CDR3 covers 16 residues. The CDR3 protein is CASSLRTSGHQETQYF. In nucleotides, the CDR3 is TGTGCCAGCAGCCTCAGGACTAGCGGGCACCAAGAGACCCAGTACTTC.

This chain links TRBV11-3 with TRBJ2-3; TRBD1 or TRBD2 may be the D gene (5 bases each). The V gene's germline CDR1 is SGHNT and CDR2 YENEEA. CDR3 size: 15 residues. With 2 bases removed from V and 5 bases from J, the gap between germline ends came to 14 bases. CDR3: CASSLTGTSLDTQYF. CDR3 sequence (DNA): TGTGCCAGCAGCTTAACTGGGACGTCCCTAGATACGCAGTATTTT.

The V call is TRBV4-2, the J call TRBJ2-7, with a weak D call TRBD2 (5 bases). The germline CDR1 and CDR2 sequences are LGHNA and YNFKEQ. Trimming removed 5 bases from V and 6 bases from J, with 17 bases in between. The CDR3 sequence is 14 residues long. In DNA, the CDR3 is TGTGCCAGCAGCGCCGTGGGAGTTGGTTTCGAGCAGTACTTC. It specifies CASSAVGVGFEQYF.

This sequence joins TRBV11-2 and TRBJ2-7; D not certain. Germline V lookup: CDR1 SGHAT, CDR2 FQNNGV. The V end lost 5 bases, the J end lost 1 base, and 15 bases lay between the germline ends. This CDR3 spans 15 amino acids. The CDR3 protein is CASSHRAVRSYEQYF. The CDR3 bases are TGTGCCAGCAGCCACCGGGCCGTTAGGTCCTACGAGCAGTACTTC.

This clone was found once. The genes are TRBV15 and TRBJ1-3; unclear D gene. V was cut by 0 bases and J by 2 bases, with 8 bases left in between. CDR1 and CDR2 (germline): LNHNV, YYDKDF (reference sequence). The CDR3 has 15 residues. The CDR3 is CATSRDKHTGNTIYF. In nucleotides, the CDR3 is TGTGCCACCAGCAGAGATAAACATACTGGAAACACCATATATTTT.

CDR3 loop: CASNPGGSGYYEQYF. The CDR3 DNA reads TGTGCCAGCAACCCAGGGGGCTCGGGCTACTACGAGCAGTACTTC. V and J are TRBV7-8 and TRBJ2-7; 8 bases map to TRBD1. CDR1 and CDR2 (germline): SGHVS, FQNEAQ. The junction had 11 bases not matched to a gene; V was cut back by 7 bases and J by 3 bases. The CDR3 extends over 15 amino acids. The variable domain in full, with the rest retrieved from reference TRBV7-8 and TRBJ2-7, is GAGVSQSPRYKVAKRGQDVALRCDPISGHVSLFWYQQALGQGPEFLTYFQNEAQLDKSGLPSDRFFAERPEGSVSTLKIQRTQQEDSAVYLCASNPGGSGYYEQYFGPGTRLTVT.

This clone was counted once. The chain combines TRBV7-9 with TRBJ2-2, with 7 positions matching TRBD2. J was trimmed by 0 bases and V by 5 bases; bases with no gene match: 9. Germline CDR1 is SEHNR and CDR2 is FQNEAQ (reference sequence). The CDR3 contains 17 residues. Here the CDR3 reads CASSLPSLAANTGELFF. The CDR3 DNA reads TGTGCCAGCAGCCTTCCGTCCCTAGCGGCGAACACCGGGGAGCTGTTTTTT.

This clone turned up a few times. J is TRBJ2-5 and V is TRBV10-3; possibly TRBD1 or TRBD2 for D (5 bases each). Germline CDR1 and CDR2: ENHRY and SYGVKD. The CDR3 is made up of 14 amino acids. V shed 0 bases and J shed 0 bases, with 5 bases lying between them. Here the CDR3 reads CAISESGDQETQYF. CDR3 nucleotide sequence: TGTGCCATCAGTGAGTCGGGGGACCAAGAGACCCAGTACTTC.

The J gene is TRBJ2-2, the V gene TRBV2; a weak D match, TRBD2 (6 bases). CDR1 is SNHLY and CDR2 is FYNNEI in the germline V gene. CDR3 length equals 16 residues. The CDR3 bases are TGTGCGCTCGAGGTTAGCGGACCCCGAGCCACCGGGGAGCTGTTTTTT. The encoded protein is CALEVSGPRATGELFF.

This chain uses TRBV27 with TRBJ2-2; TRBD2 is a possible D gene (5 bases). Trimming stripped 6 bases from V and 2 bases from J, with 7 bases between. The CDR3 spans 13 residues. Germline CDR1 reads MNHEY; CDR2 reads SMNVEV (reference sequence). CDR3 region: CASRDSNTGELFF. The CDR3 DNA sequence: TGTGCCAGCAGGGACTCCAACACCGGGGAGCTGTTTTTT.

The chain uses TRBV7-2 and TRBJ2-1, with TRBD2 matching over 8 bases. Germline V gene data show CDR1 as SGHTA and CDR2 as FQGNSA. CDR3 length: 12 residues. The CDR3 sequence: CGTGGSYNEQFF. As DNA, the CDR3 is TGTGGTACGGGGGGGTCCTACAATGAGCAGTTCTTC.

The chain couples TRBV9 to TRBJ2-1; TRBD1 might be the D (5 bases). CDR1 and CDR2 from the germline V gene are SGDLS and YYNGEE. The germline V and J ends were trimmed by 0 bases and 16 bases, with 23 bases remaining between them. The CDR3 covers 15 residues. Written as DNA, the CDR3 is TGTGCCAGCAGCGTAGATGGGGCCCCGGAGAGAGCCAGATTCTTC. This gives the protein CASSVDGAPERARFF.

The CDR3: CASSEASGRPKLNEQFF. CDR3 nucleotide sequence: TGTGCCAGCAGCGAAGCTAGCGGGAGGCCTAAGCTGAATGAGCAGTTCTTC. The rearrangement uses TRBV9 and TRBJ2-1; 11 bases fit TRBD2. The CDR3 has 17 residues. Germline values: CDR1 SGDLS, CDR2 YYNGEE. The V segment lost 3 bases and the J segment 7 bases; nucleotides outside the gene matches: 12.

A note on this clone: Other DNA sequences in this sample translate to the same CDR3. This chain joins TRBV19 and TRBJ1-5; 8 nucleotides agree with TRBD1. The CDR3 loop spans 15 amino acids. CDR1 is LNHDA and CDR2 is SQIVND in the germline V gene (reference sequence). J was trimmed by 2 bases and V by 5 bases; bases with no gene match: 5. CDR3: CASSSGQGGNQPQHF. In DNA form, the CDR3 reads TGTGCCAGTAGTTCCGGACAGGGAGGCAATCAGCCCCAGCATTTT.

The rearrangement joins TRBV27 to TRBJ2-7, with D maybe TRBD1 (5 bases). V was clipped by 5 bases and J by 4 bases, with 15 bases between them. The CDR3 runs 14 residues. Germline lookup yields CDR1 MNHEY and CDR2 SMNVEV (reference sequence). CDR3 residues: CASSPQRTLYEQYF. For the CDR3, the DNA is TGTGCCAGCAGTCCCCAACGGACATTATACGAGCAGTACTTC.

V gene TRBV5-1 combines with J gene TRBJ2-7; the D gene is possibly TRBD1 (5 bases). CDR1 SGHRS and CDR2 YFSETQ come from the germline V gene. The CDR3 contains 13 residues. The germline V and J ends were trimmed by 4 bases and 2 bases, with 10 bases remaining between them. CDR3 bases: TGCGCCAGCAGCGCTCGGACAACCTACGAGCAGTACTTC. It encodes CASSARTTYEQYF.

The gene calls are TRBV29-1 and TRBJ2-7; no clear D. The V end lost 4 bases, the J end lost 0 bases, and 10 bases lay between the germline ends. In germline, CDR1 is SQVTM, CDR2 ANQGSEA. The CDR3 is made up of 13 amino acids. CDR3 coding DNA: TGCAGCGTTGGAAGCAGGCTCTCCTACGAGCAGTACTTC. It yields the protein CSVGSRLSYEQYF.

This sequence joins TRBV29-1 and TRBJ2-5; possibly TRBD2 for D (6 bases). With 5 bases removed from V and 0 bases from J, the gap between germline ends came to 13 bases. Germline-derived CDR1 and CDR2 are SQVTM and ANQGSEA. The CDR3 is 14 residues long. The CDR3 bases are TGCAGCGTTCACTTACGGGGGTACCAAGAGACCCAGTACTTC. Translation gives CSVHLRGYQETQYF.

This clone was seen more than once but under ten times. The chain links TRBV27 to TRBJ2-3; maybe TRBD1 (5 bases). CDR3 length: 10 amino acids. Trimming took 10 bases from V and 5 from J, leaving 7 bases between them. The germline CDR1 and CDR2 sequences are MNHEY and SMNVEV (reference sequence). This CDR3 is CATQGDTQYF. The DNA for the CDR3 is TGTGCCACCCAGGGAGATACGCAGTATTTT.

This clone was detected once. V and J are TRBV5-6 and TRBJ2-2, with TRBD2 matching 8 bases. CDR3 size: 15 residues. The trim removed 3 bases at V and 6 bases at J, leaving 7 bases unmatched. The germline CDR1 and CDR2 sequences are SGHDT and YYEEEE. The CDR3, as DNA: TGTGCCAGCAGCTCCTGGGGGCGGGAGGCCGGGGAGCTGTTTTTT. Protein: CASSSWGREAGELFF.

This clone has just one count. V gene TRBV5-6 combines with J gene TRBJ2-2; 7 nucleotides match TRBD1. Germline-derived CDR1 and CDR2 are SGHDT and YYEEEE. This CDR3 contains 16 residues. V shed 2 bases and J 2 bases; nucleotides not matched to a gene: 6. The CDR3 DNA sequence: TGTGCCAGCAGCTTACTGACAGGGAAAAACACCGGGGAGCTGTTTTTT. It specifies CASSLLTGKNTGELFF.

This chain joins TRBV7-9 and TRBJ2-1; TRBD2 agrees at 9 bases. CDR3 size: 17 residues. The junction had 3 bases not matched to a gene; V was cut back by 0 bases and J by 0 bases. Per the germline V gene, CDR1 is SEHNR and CDR2 is FQNEAQ (reference sequence). The CDR3 sequence: CASSLAGLANSYNEQFF. The CDR3 nucleotides read TGTGCCAGCAGCTTAGCCGGACTAGCGAACTCCTACAATGAGCAGTTCTTC.

The chain employs TRBV29-1 and TRBJ2-5, with 8 bases that match TRBD1. Gene TRBJ2-7 matches the end of the DNA better, so the J call may be wrong. The CDR3 runs 11 residues. The germline V gene has CDR1 SQVTM and CDR2 ANQGSEA. Here the CDR3 reads CSASGGHEQYF. CDR3 nucleotide sequence: TGCAGCGCGTCAGGGGGCCACGAGCAGTACTTC.

This clone was seen just once. The V call is TRBV7-9, the J call TRBJ1-2; unclear D gene. V was pared by 2 bases and J by 0 bases, with 10 bases between. CDR3 size: 15 residues. CDR1 is SEHNR, CDR2 FQNEAQ, per germline (reference sequence). Here the CDR3 reads CASSLYSTPNYGYTF. The CDR3 bases are TGTGCCAGCAGCTTATACAGTACTCCTAACTATGGCTACACCTTC.

This sequence joins TRBV27 and TRBJ2-7, with TRBD1 matching 8 bases. V trimming: 5 bases; J trimming: 6 bases; junction bases outside the gene matches: 15. The CDR3 consists of 16 residues. Per the germline V gene, CDR1 is MNHEY and CDR2 is SMNVEV (reference sequence). In nucleotides, the CDR3 is TGTGCCAGCAGTCAAATAAGCCGGGACAGGAGCCTCGAGCAGTACTTC. It specifies CASSQISRDRSLEQYF.

The chain joins TRBV4-2 to TRBJ1-6; possibly TRBD1 for D (5 bases). V lost 8 bases, J lost 2 bases, and 10 bases lay in between. The CDR3 covers 14 residues. Germline lookup yields CDR1 LGHNA and CDR2 YNFKEQ. CDR3 bases: TGTGCCAGCGGCCGGGGCCCCTATAATTCACCCCTCCACTTT. Translation: CASGRGPYNSPLHF.